This T cell receptor (beta chain) was recovered during a study of cytomegalovirus exposure and HLA in healthy donors. Overall study findings and caveats: There were several of the most significant clusters that appeared linked to common viral pathogens in a later analysis. The study recorded around 160 TCR beta chains that were cytomegalovirus-associated.

About this clone itself: Its antigen is still unknown.

This CDR3 is built from 15 residues. Germline V lookup: CDR1 SGHNT, CDR2 YYREEE (reference sequence). Between the trimmed V and J ends, which lost 4 bases and 1 base, there was a span of 14 bases. It was healthy bone marrow donors who served as donors. PCR amplification relied on 60 Vbeta primers (plus 13 Jbeta primers). Produced via immunoSEQ multiplex PCR; TCRdb's table is partial and in-frame only. The data hold nearly 110,000 clones, with more than 60% observed a single time. The chain couples TRBV5-4 to TRBJ1-1, with a weak D call TRBD1 (6 bases). Material: PBMCs. The receptor comes from a woman in her forties or fifties in good health and CMV-seropositive. The CDR3 here is CASSGGAFENTEAFF. CDR3 nucleotides: TGTGCCAGCAGCGGGGGGGCTTTTGAGAACACTGAAGCTTTCTTT.